This T cell receptor beta chain is drawn from a study of cytomegalovirus exposure and HLA in healthy donors. Profiling relied on immunoSEQ multiplex PCR, and the TCRdb table lists in-frame clones only, not all of them. The sample records approximately 200,000 clones, approximately 80% being singletons. Overall study findings and caveats: In the 100 to 150 validation repertoires, just under 95% of cluster scores exceeded 0, per a later analysis.

V shed 6 bases and J shed 1 base, with 9 bases lying between them. The CDR3 is 14 residues long. Germline V gives CDR1 MNHEY, CDR2 SVGAGI. On this clone: The antigen is undetermined.

This TCR came from a woman younger than 45 in good health and CMV-seropositive. The specimen sequenced was PBMCs. The rearrangement links TRBV6-5 to TRBJ2-2; weak D call: TRBD2 (5 bases). This CDR3 is CASSLLGNTGELFF. CDR3 nucleotides: TGTGCCAGCAGCTTACTAGGGAACACCGGGGAGCTGTTTTTT.